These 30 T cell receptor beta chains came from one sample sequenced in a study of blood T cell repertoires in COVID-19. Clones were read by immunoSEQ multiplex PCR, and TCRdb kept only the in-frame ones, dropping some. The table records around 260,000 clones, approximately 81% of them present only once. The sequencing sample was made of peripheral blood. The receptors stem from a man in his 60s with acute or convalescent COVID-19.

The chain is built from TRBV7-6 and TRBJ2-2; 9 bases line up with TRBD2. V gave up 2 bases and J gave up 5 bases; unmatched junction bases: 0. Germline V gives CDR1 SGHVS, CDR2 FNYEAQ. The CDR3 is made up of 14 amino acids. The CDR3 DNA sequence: TGTGCCAGCAGCTTACTAGCGGGGACCGGGGAGCTGTTTTTT. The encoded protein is CASSLLAGTGELFF. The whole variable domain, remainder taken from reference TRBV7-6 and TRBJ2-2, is GAGVSQSPRYKVTKRGQDVALRCDPISGHVSLYWYRQALGQGPEFLTYFNYEAQQDKSGLPNDRFSAERPEGSISTLTIQRTEQRDSAMYRCASSLLAGTGELFFGEGSRLTVL.

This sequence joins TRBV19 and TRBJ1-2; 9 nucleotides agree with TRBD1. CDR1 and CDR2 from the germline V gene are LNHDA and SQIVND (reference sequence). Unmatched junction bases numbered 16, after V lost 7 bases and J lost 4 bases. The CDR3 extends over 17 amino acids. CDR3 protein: CASKGGTGNPLLYGYTF. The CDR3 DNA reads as TGTGCCAGTAAAGGCGGGACAGGGAACCCACTACTCTATGGCTACACCTTC.

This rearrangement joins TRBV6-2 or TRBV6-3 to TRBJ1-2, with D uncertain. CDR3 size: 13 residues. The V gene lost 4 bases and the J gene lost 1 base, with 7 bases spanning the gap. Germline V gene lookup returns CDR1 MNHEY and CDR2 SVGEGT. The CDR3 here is CASSSSYNYGYTF. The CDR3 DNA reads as TGTGCCAGCAGTTCTTCCTATAACTATGGCTACACCTTC.

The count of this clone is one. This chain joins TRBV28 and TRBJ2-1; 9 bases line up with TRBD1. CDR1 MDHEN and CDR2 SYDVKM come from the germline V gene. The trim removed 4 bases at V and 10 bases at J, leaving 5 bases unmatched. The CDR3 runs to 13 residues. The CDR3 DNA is TGTGCCAGCAGTTCAGGGACAGGGAGGGAGCAGTTCTTC. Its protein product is CASSSGTGREQFF.

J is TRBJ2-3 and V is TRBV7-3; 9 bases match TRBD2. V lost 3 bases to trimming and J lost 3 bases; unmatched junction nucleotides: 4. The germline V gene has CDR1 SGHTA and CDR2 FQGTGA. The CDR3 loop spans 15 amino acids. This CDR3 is CASSFAGGRTDTQYF. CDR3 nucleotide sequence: TGTGCCAGCAGCTTCGCGGGAGGGAGGACAGATACGCAGTATTTT.

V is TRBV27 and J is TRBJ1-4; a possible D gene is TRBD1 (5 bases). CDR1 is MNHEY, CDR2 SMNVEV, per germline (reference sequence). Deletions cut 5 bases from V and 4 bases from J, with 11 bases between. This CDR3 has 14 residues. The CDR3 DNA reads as TGTGCCAGCAGTCCCCGCAGGGATAATGAAAAACTGTTTTTT. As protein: CASSPRRDNEKLFF.

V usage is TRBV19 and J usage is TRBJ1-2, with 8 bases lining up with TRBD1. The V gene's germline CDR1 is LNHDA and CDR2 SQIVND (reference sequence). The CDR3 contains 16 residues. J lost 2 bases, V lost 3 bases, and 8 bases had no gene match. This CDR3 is CASSIRYRGSNYGYTF. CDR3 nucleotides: TGTGCCAGTAGTATCCGATACAGGGGGTCGAACTATGGCTACACCTTC.

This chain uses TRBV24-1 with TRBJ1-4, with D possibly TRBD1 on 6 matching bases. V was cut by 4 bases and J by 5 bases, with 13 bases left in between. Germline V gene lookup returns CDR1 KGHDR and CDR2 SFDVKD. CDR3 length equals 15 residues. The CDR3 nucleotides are TGTGCCACCAGTGACCCTGCAGGGGAAAATGAAAAACTGTTTTTT. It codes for CATSDPAGENEKLFF.

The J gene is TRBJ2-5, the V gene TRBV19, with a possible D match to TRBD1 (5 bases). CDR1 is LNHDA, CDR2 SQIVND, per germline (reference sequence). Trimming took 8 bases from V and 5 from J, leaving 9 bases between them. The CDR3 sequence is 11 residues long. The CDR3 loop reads CASQGGETQYF. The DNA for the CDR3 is TGTGCCAGTCAGGGCGGTGAGACCCAGTACTTC.

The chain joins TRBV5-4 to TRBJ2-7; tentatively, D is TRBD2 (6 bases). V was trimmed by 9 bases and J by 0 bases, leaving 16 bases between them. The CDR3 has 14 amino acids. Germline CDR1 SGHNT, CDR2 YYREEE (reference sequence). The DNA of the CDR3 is TGTGCCACCTCGAGAGCGGGCCTCTCCTACGAGCAGTACTTC. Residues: CATSRAGLSYEQYF.

CDR3 in amino acids: CASSPFLTEENQPQHF. The DNA of the CDR3 is TGTGCCAGCTCACCCTTTTTAACAGAAGAAAATCAGCCCCAGCATTTT. The chain links TRBV18 to TRBJ1-5; the D is unclear. CDR1 is KGHSH and CDR2 is LQKENI in the germline V gene. The CDR3 length is 16 residues. V lost 3 bases to trimming and J lost 4 bases, with 16 bases between them.

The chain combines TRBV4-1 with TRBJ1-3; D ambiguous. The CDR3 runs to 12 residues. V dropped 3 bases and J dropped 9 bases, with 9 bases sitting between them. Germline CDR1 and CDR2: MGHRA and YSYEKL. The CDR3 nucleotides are TGCGCCAGCAGCCATAGTGGCGGCACCATATATTTT. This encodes CASSHSGGTIYF.

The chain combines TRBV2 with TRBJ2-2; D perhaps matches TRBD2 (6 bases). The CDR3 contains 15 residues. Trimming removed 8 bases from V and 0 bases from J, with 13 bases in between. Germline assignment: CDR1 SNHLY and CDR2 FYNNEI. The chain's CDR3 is CASLRGLANTGELFF. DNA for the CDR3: TGTGCCAGCCTTAGGGGACTCGCGAACACCGGGGAGCTGTTTTTT.

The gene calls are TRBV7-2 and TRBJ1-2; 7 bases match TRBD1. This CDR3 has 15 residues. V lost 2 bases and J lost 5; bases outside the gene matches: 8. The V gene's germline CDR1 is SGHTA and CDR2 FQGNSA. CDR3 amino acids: CASSLRLGQEYGYTF. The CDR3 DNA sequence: TGTGCCAGCAGCTTAAGGTTAGGACAGGAGTATGGCTACACCTTC.

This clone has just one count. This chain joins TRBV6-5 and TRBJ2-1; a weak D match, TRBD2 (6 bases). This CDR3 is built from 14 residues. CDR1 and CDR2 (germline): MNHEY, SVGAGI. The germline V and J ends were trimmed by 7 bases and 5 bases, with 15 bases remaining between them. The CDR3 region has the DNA TGTGCCAGCAAAACGGGGACTTTTAACAATGAGCAGTTCTTC. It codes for CASKTGTFNNEQFF.

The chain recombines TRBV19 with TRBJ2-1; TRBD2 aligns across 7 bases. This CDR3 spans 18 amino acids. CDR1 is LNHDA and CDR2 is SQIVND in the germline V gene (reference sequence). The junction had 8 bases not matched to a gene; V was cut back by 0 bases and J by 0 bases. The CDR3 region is CASSIDASGLYSYNEQFF. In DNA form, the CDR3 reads TGTGCCAGTAGTATAGATGCTAGCGGATTGTACTCCTACAATGAGCAGTTCTTC.

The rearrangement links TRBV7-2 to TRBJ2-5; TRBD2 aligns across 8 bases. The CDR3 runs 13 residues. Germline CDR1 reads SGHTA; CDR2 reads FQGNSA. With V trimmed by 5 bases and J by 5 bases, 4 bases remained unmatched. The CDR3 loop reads CASSMGLVETQYF. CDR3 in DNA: TGTGCCAGCAGCATGGGACTAGTGGAGACCCAGTACTTC. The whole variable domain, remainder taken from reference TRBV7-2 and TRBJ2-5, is GAGVSQSPSNKVTEKGKDVELRCDPISGHTALYWYRQSLGQGLEFLIYFQGNSAPDKSGLPSDRFSAERTGGSVSTLTIQRTQQEDSAVYLCASSMGLVETQYFGPGTRLLVL.

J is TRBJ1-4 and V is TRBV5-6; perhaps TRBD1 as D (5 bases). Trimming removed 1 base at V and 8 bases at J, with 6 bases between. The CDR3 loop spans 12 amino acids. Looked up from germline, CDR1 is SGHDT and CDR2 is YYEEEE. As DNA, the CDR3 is TGTGCCAGCAGCTTGCGGGGGGAAAAACTGTTTTTT. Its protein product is CASSLRGEKLFF.

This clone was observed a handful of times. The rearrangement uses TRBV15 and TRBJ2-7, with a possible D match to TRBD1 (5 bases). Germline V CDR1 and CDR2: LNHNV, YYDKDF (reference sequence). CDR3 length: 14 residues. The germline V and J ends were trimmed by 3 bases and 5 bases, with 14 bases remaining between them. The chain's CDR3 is CATSRDPGSDEQYF. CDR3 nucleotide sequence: TGTGCCACCAGCAGGGACCCAGGGTCGGACGAGCAGTACTTC.

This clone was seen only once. The CDR3 DNA reads TGTGCCAGTAGTATCGGACTCGGGCAGCCCCAGCATTTT. This sequence encodes CASSIGLGQPQHF. The chain links TRBV19 to TRBJ1-5; D gene ambiguous. The CDR3 spans 13 residues. V gave up 3 bases and J gave up 7 bases, with 10 bases separating them. Germline V gives CDR1 LNHDA, CDR2 SQIVND (reference sequence).

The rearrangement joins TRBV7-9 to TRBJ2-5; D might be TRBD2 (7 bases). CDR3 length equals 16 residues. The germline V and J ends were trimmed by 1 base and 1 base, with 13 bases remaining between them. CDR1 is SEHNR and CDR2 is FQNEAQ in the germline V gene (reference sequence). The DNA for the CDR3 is TGTGCCAGCAGCTTAGTAACGGGGGGCCCCCAAGAGACCCAGTACTTC. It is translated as CASSLVTGGPQETQYF.

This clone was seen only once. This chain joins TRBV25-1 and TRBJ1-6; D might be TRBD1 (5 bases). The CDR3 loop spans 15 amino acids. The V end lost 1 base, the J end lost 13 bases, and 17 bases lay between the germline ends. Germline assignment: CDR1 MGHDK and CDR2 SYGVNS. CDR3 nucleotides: TGTGCCAGCAGTGAATCGGGAGCAAAGGACAATCCCCTCCACTTT. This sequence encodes CASSESGAKDNPLHF.

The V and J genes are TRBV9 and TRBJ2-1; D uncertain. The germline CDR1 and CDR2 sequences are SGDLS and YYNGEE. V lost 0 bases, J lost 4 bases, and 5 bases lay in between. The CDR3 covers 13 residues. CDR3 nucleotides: TGTGCCAGCAGCGTAGGGCGGTACAATGAGCAGTTCTTC. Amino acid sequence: CASSVGRYNEQFF. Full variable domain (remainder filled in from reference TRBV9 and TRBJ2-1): DSGVTQTPKHLITATGQRVTLRCSPRSGDLSVYWYQQSLDQGLQFLIQYYNGEERAKGNILERFSAQQFPDLHSELNLSSLELGDSALYFCASSVGRYNEQFFGPGTRLTVL.

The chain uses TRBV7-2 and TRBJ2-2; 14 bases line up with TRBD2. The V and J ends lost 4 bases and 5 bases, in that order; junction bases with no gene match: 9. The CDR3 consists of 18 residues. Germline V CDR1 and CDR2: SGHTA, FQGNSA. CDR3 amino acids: CASSSPGTSGSGTGELFF. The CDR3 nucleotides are TGTGCCAGCAGCTCCCCTGGGACTAGCGGGAGCGGGACCGGGGAGCTGTTTTTT. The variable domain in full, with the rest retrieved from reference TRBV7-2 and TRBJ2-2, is GAGVSQSPSNKVTEKGKDVELRCDPISGHTALYWYRQSLGQGLEFLIYFQGNSAPDKSGLPSDRFSAERTGGSVSTLTIQRTQQEDSAVYLCASSSPGTSGSGTGELFFGEGSRLTVL.

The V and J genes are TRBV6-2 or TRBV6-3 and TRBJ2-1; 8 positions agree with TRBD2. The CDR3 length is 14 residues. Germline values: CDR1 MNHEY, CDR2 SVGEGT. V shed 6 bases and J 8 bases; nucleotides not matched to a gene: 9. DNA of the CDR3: TGTGCCAGCAGCCACGGACTAGCCGGCCATGAGCAGTTCTTC. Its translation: CASSHGLAGHEQFF.

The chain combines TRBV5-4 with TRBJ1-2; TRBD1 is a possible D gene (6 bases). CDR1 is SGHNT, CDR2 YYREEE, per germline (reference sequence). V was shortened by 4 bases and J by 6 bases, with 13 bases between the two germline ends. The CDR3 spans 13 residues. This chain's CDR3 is CASSPGGGHGYTF. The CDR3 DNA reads TGTGCCAGCAGCCCTGGCGGGGGCCATGGCTACACCTTC.

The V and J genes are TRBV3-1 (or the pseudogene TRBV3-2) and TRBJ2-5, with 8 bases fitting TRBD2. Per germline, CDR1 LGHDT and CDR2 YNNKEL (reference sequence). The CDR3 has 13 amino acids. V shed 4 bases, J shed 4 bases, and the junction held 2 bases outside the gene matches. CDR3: CASSLGGVETQYF. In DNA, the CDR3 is TGTGCCAGCAGCCTCGGGGGGGTAGAGACCCAGTACTTC.

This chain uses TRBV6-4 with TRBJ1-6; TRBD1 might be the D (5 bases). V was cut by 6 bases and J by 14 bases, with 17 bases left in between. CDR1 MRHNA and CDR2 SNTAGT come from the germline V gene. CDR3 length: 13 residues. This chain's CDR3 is CASSALQGATLHF. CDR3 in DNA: TGTGCCAGCAGCGCCCTTCAAGGGGCCACCCTCCACTTT.

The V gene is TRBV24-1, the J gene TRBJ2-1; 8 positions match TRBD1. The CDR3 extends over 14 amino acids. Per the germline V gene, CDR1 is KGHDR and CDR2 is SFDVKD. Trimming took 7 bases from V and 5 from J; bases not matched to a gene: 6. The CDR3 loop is CATRPGTGNNEQFF. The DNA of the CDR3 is TGTGCCACCAGGCCCGGGACAGGCAACAATGAGCAGTTCTTC.

DNA of the CDR3: TGTGCCAGTAGTATCCGGGGTCGGTCCGGGGAGCTGTTTTTT. Protein: CASSIRGRSGELFF. This chain uses TRBV19 with TRBJ2-2, with D possibly matching TRBD2 (5 bases). This CDR3 is 14 amino acids long. The germline gives CDR1 LNHDA, CDR2 SQIVND (reference sequence). The ends were cut back, 3 bases at V and 6 bases at J, with 11 bases in the middle.